Listed here are 5 T cell receptor beta chains from one sample, sequenced in a study of T cell repertoires in cytomegalovirus infection. No antigen has been assigned to these receptors. Using its own MiXCR run on the reads, TCRdb lists one record per CDR3 protein. The sample carries 650,000 to 850,000 distinct CDR3 sequences, 25% to 35% recorded once. The specimen comprised cultured CD8+ T cells from PBMCs, sampled from culture after CMV antigen stimulation. Receptors were obtained from a human donor in good health (CMV status not recorded). Some clones in this sample may be carry-over from other donors' samples.

The V gene is TRBV5-4, the J gene TRBJ1-1; 9 bases line up with TRBD1. With V trimmed by 5 bases and J by 3 bases, 11 bases remained unmatched. The CDR3 totals 16 residues. Germline assignment: CDR1 SGHNT and CDR2 YYREEE (reference sequence). CDR3 sequence: CASRRASGQGDTEAFF. The CDR3 region has the DNA TGTGCCAGCAGACGAGCGTCGGGACAGGGAGACACTGAAGCTTTCTTT.

In this sample, this clonotype turned up many times. An end of the junction differs from the germline gene, which may be a read error. The chain has TRBV4-1 and TRBJ2-2; unclear D gene. This CDR3 has 13 amino acids. Germline V gene sequence: CDR1 MGHRA, CDR2 YSYEKL. The CDR3 DNA reads TGTGCCAGCAGCCGACCTTACACCGGGGAGCTGTTTTTT. This sequence encodes CASSRPYTGELFF.

The chain has TRBV6-2 or TRBV6-3 and TRBJ1-5; D uncertain. Germline values: CDR1 MNHEY, CDR2 SVGEGT. The length of the CDR3 is 15 residues. Trimming cost V 6 bases and J 0 bases, with 12 bases left between them. In nucleotides, the CDR3 is TGTGCCAGCAGGCAGACGGCTTATAGCAATCAGCCCCAGCATTTT. This encodes CASRQTAYSNQPQHF.

V is TRBV6-5 and J is TRBJ2-5, with D uncertain. The CDR3 totals 13 residues. Trimming took off 0 bases at V and 5 bases at J, with 7 bases between the two ends. CDR1 is MNHEY and CDR2 is SVGAGI in the germline V gene. For the CDR3, the DNA is TGTGCCAGCAGTTACTCGAACGGGGAGACCCAGTACTTC. Its translation is CASSYSNGETQYF.

The chain links TRBV15 to TRBJ1-5, with D maybe TRBD1 (6 bases). The germline gives CDR1 LNHNV, CDR2 YYDKDF (reference sequence). The CDR3 extends over 15 amino acids. Trimming cost V 5 bases and J 8 bases, with 19 bases left between them. CDR3 region: CATSSPSTGKEPQHF. The CDR3, as DNA: TGTGCCACCAGCTCACCTAGTACAGGGAAGGAGCCCCAGCATTTT. Based on the CDR3 plus reference TRBV15 and TRBJ1-5, the full variable domain is DAMVIQNPRYQVTQFGKPVTLSCSQTLNHNVMYWYQQKSSQAPKLLFHYYDKDFNNEADTPDNFQSRRPNTSFCFLDIRSPGLGDTAMYLCATSSPSTGKEPQHFGDGTRLSIL.